Each of the 19 T cell receptor beta chains below was sequenced from the same sample in a study of cytomegalovirus exposure and HLA in healthy donors. The PCR contained 60 Vbeta and 13 Jbeta primers. Data came from immunoSEQ multiplex PCR; TCRdb stores just in-frame clones and leaves some out. The table lists 99,000 or so clones, approximately 14% of them singletons. The specimen was PBMCs. The receptors come from a female donor in good health and CMV-seronegative.

This clone has only a few counts. The V gene is TRBV28, the J gene TRBJ1-3; weak D call: TRBD1 (5 bases). The germline gives CDR1 MDHEN, CDR2 SYDVKM. The length of the CDR3 is 13 residues. Trimming took 5 bases from V and 4 from J, leaving 9 bases between them. The CDR3, as DNA: TGTGCCAGCAGTAAGACAGACGGAAACACCATATATTTT. This codes for CASSKTDGNTIYF.

The V and J genes are TRBV5-6 and TRBJ1-3; D unclear. This CDR3 is 15 amino acids long. Germline CDR1 is SGHDT and CDR2 is YYEEEE. V was clipped by 0 bases and J by 4 bases, with 11 bases between them. The CDR3 DNA reads as TGTGCCAGCAGCTTGGTAGGAGTAGAAGGAAACACCATATATTTT. Translated, it gives CASSLVGVEGNTIYF. Full variable domain (remainder filled in from reference TRBV5-6 and TRBJ1-3): DAGVTQSPTHLIKTRGQQVTLRCSPKSGHDTVSWYQQALGQGPQFIFQYYEEEERQRGNFPDRFSGHQFPNYSSELNVNALLLGDSALYLCASSLVGVEGNTIYFGEGSWLTVV.

This clone has just a few counts. The chain combines TRBV19 with TRBJ2-1, with 9 nucleotides matching TRBD2. The CDR3 is 16 residues long. Germline-derived CDR1 and CDR2 are LNHDA and SQIVND (reference sequence). V dropped 7 bases and J dropped 7; count of bases not matched to a gene: 14. CDR3 protein: CASTNGAGGPRNEQFF. CDR3 DNA: TGTGCCAGTACCAACGGGGCGGGAGGGCCCCGGAATGAGCAGTTCTTC.

This sequence joins TRBV18 and TRBJ1-1, with TRBD1 matching over 8 bases. CDR3 length: 16 residues. The J segment lost 4 bases and the V segment lost 3 bases, leaving 10 bases of the junction unmatched. CDR1 KGHSH and CDR2 LQKENI come from the germline V gene. This CDR3 reads CASSPSGGWGVTEAFF. DNA for the CDR3: TGTGCCAGCTCACCCTCAGGGGGCTGGGGGGTCACTGAAGCTTTCTTT.

This clone was detected only a few times. This chain connects TRBV7-9 to TRBJ2-5, with D possibly matching TRBD1 (6 bases). CDR1 and CDR2 (germline): SEHNR, FQNEAQ (reference sequence). Trimming removed 6 bases at V and 2 bases at J, with 16 bases between. This CDR3 has 15 residues. The CDR3 DNA follows: TGTGCCAGCAGTTCCCGCCGAGGGGGACAAGAGACCCAGTACTTC. It specifies CASSSRRGGQETQYF. Using reference TRBV7-9 and TRBJ2-5 for the parts outside the CDR3, the full variable domain is DTGVSQNPRHKITKRGQNVTFRCDPISEHNRLYWYRQTLGQGPEFLTYFQNEAQLEKSRLLSDRFSAERPKGSFSTLEIQRTEQGDSAMYLCASSSRRGGQETQYFGPGTRLLVL.

The chain combines TRBV19 with TRBJ1-6; D is unclear. Germline CDR1 is LNHDA and CDR2 is SQIVND (reference sequence). Deletions cut 7 bases from V and 9 bases from J, with 16 bases between. CDR3 length: 14 amino acids. For the CDR3, the DNA is TGTGCCAGTATGGCCGGGAGTTCAAGTTCACCCCTCCACTTT. Its protein product is CASMAGSSSSPLHF.

The CDR3 nucleotides read TGCAGCGTTGAATTCGGTAGCGGCTCCTACGAGCAGTACTTC. Residues: CSVEFGSGSYEQYF. V is TRBV29-1 and J is TRBJ2-7; TRBD2 is a possible D gene (6 bases). Deletions cut 2 bases from V and 0 bases from J, with 11 bases between. Germline CDR1 and CDR2: SQVTM and ANQGSEA. The CDR3 is 14 residues long.

The chain employs TRBV27 and TRBJ2-7; 9 bases are shared with TRBD1. There are 15 residues in the CDR3. CDR1 is MNHEY, CDR2 SMNVEV, per germline (reference sequence). Trimming cost V 1 base and J 3 bases; bases outside gene matches: 4. The CDR3 loop is CASSLYTGGGYEQYF. The DNA of the CDR3 is TGTGCCAGCAGTTTATACACAGGGGGCGGCTACGAGCAGTACTTC.

This clone was observed a handful of times. The chain employs TRBV5-4 and TRBJ2-7, with a possible D match to TRBD2 (6 bases). The ends were cut back, 4 bases at V and 6 bases at J, with 17 bases in the middle. The CDR3 has 14 residues. CDR1 and CDR2 (germline): SGHNT, YYREEE (reference sequence). The DNA of the CDR3 is TGTGCCAGCAGCCCGACTAGAGAAGCAGGCGAGCAGTACTTC. Translated: CASSPTREAGEQYF.

The sample holds a few counts of this clone. The genes are TRBV6-1 and TRBJ1-2, with a weak D call TRBD1 (5 bases). The germline gives CDR1 MNHNS, CDR2 SASEGT. V was clipped by 1 base and J by 8 bases, with 20 bases between them. There are 16 residues in the CDR3. The chain's CDR3 is CASSEGQGIVSGGYTF. In DNA form, the CDR3 reads TGTGCCAGCAGTGAAGGGCAGGGTATAGTATCAGGAGGCTACACCTTC.

This chain links TRBV7-2 with TRBJ1-2; TRBD1 agrees at 7 bases. V lost 7 bases, J lost 3 bases, and 8 bases stayed unmatched. The CDR3 runs 14 residues. CDR1 and CDR2 from the germline V gene are SGHTA and FQGNSA. CDR3 amino acids: CASTLSGTDYGYTF. The CDR3 DNA reads as TGTGCCAGCACCCTTAGCGGGACAGACTATGGCTACACCTTC.

The chain carries TRBV10-3 and TRBJ2-3; TRBD2 might be the D (6 bases). This CDR3 spans 14 amino acids. V dropped 5 bases and J dropped 1 base, with 10 bases sitting between them. CDR1 and CDR2 from the germline V gene are ENHRY and SYGVKD. DNA for the CDR3: TGTGCCATCAGTAGGGCTAGCGGCACAGATACGCAGTATTTT. Amino acid sequence: CAISRASGTDTQYF.

This clone has only a few counts. The junction shows a germline mismatch at one end, possibly a read error. This chain uses TRBV4-3 with TRBJ2-2, with D unclear. Germline lookup yields CDR1 LGHNA and CDR2 YSLEER. CDR3 length: 15 amino acids. The chain's CDR3 is CASRHQQMNTGELFF. CDR3 sequence (DNA): TGCGCCAGCCGCCATCAACAGATGAACACCGGGGAGCTGTTTTTT.

The V gene is TRBV2, the J gene TRBJ2-3, with D hard to call. Germline CDR1 is SNHLY and CDR2 is FYNNEI. V was pared by 2 bases and J by 5 bases, with 8 bases between. The CDR3 consists of 13 residues. CDR3 sequence: CASSEPPGDTQYF. The DNA of the CDR3 is TGTGCCAGCAGTGAACCTCCGGGAGATACGCAGTATTTT.

V and J are TRBV19 and TRBJ2-7; maybe TRBD1 (5 bases). The germline V gene has CDR1 LNHDA and CDR2 SQIVND (reference sequence). The V and J ends lost 9 bases and 3 bases respectively, with 12 bases between them. CDR3 length equals 12 residues. The CDR3 protein is CARRRRVYEQYF. In DNA, the CDR3 is TGTGCCAGGCGTCGCAGGGTCTACGAGCAGTACTTC.

A few counts support this clone. The chain links TRBV11-2 to TRBJ2-3, with D possibly TRBD2 on 5 matching bases. CDR3 length: 14 residues. With 6 bases removed from V and 1 base from J, the gap between germline ends came to 11 bases. Germline CDR1 SGHAT, CDR2 FQNNGV. In DNA form, the CDR3 reads TGTGCCAGCAGGTTCTCGGAGGGCACAGATACGCAGTATTTT. Protein: CASRFSEGTDTQYF. The variable domain in full, with the rest retrieved from reference TRBV11-2 and TRBJ2-3, is EAGVAQSPRYKIIEKRQSVAFWCNPISGHATLYWYQQILGQGPKLLIQFQNNGVVDDSQLPKDRFSAERLKGVDSTLKIQPAKLEDSAVYLCASRFSEGTDTQYFGPGTRLTVL.

V and J are TRBV10-3 and TRBJ2-4, with D perhaps matching TRBD1 (6 bases). This CDR3 is 16 amino acids long. Trimming cost V 4 bases and J 6 bases, with 19 bases left between them. Germline values: CDR1 ENHRY, CDR2 SYGVKD. CDR3 region: CAISAPSQDSSNIQYF. The CDR3 nucleotides read TGTGCCATCAGTGCTCCCTCGCAGGACAGTTCAAACATTCAGTACTTC.

There are a few counts of this clone. The chain uses TRBV7-2 and TRBJ2-1, with 14 bases lining up with TRBD2. The V segment lost 3 bases and the J segment 8 bases; nucleotides outside the gene matches: 0. This CDR3 region has 14 residues. Germline CDR1 and CDR2: SGHTA and FQGNSA. CDR3 protein: CASSLGLAGDEQFF. As DNA, the CDR3 is TGTGCCAGCAGCTTGGGACTAGCGGGAGATGAGCAGTTCTTC. The variable domain in full, with the rest retrieved from reference TRBV7-2 and TRBJ2-1, is GAGVSQSPSNKVTEKGKDVELRCDPISGHTALYWYRQSLGQGLEFLIYFQGNSAPDKSGLPSDRFSAERTGGSVSTLTIQRTQQEDSAVYLCASSLGLAGDEQFFGPGTRLTVL.

Only a few counts were recorded for this clone. J is TRBJ1-1 and V is TRBV30; 9 bases fit TRBD1. CDR1 is GTSNPN and CDR2 is SVGIG in the germline V gene (reference sequence). The V segment lost 8 bases and the J segment 6 bases; nucleotides outside the gene matches: 13. This CDR3 region has 14 residues. This chain's CDR3 is CAQGQGLPTAEAFF. The CDR3 nucleotides are TGTGCCCAGGGACAGGGTCTCCCCACTGCTGAAGCTTTCTTT.